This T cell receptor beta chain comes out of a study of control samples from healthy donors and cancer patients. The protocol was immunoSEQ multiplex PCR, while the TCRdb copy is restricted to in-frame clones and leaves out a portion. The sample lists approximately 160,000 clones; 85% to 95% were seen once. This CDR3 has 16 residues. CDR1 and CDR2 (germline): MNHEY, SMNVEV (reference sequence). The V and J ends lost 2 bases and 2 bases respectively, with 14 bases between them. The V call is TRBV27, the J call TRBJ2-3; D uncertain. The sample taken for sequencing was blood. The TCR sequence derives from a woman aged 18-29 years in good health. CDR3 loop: CASSLLPIPSTDTQYF. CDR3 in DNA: TGTGCCAGCAGTTTACTACCCATCCCATCCACAGATACGCAGTATTTT.